This TCR beta chain is from a study of T cells in Graves' hyperthyroidism and ophthalmopathy. In regard to this clonotype: A read error may account for a junction end that differs from germline.

Germline CDR1 reads SGHVT; CDR2 reads SQSDAQ. The CDR3 totals 13 residues. The patients, who ranged from 18 to 65 in age, presented with newly diagnosed hyperthyroidism lasting under 2 months. TCR beta CDR3 regions were amplified from RNA transcripts. TCR CDR3 regions were first amplified by RT-PCR with HTBI primers. TCRdb re-derived calls from the multiplex PCR reads in MiXCR, one entry per CDR3 protein. This sample has hundreds of thousands of distinct CDR3 sequences, with roughly 40% found just once. Material for sequencing was blood. The TCR comes from a man in his late teens or twenties with Graves' hyperthyroidism. The chain combines TRBV7-4 with TRBJ2-5, with a tentative D call TRBD1 (6 bases). In DNA, the CDR3 is TGTGCCAGCAGCTGGACAGCCGAAGAAACCCAGTACTTC. This sequence encodes CASSWTAEETQYF.